This T cell receptor (beta chain) originates from a study of human T cells and chemical hapten exposure. Study overall: A patient group, mainly female, showed alopecia areata, totalis or universalis.

The time point here: pre-sensitization, week 0. Described treatment: therapeutic diphenylcyclopropenone sensitization with weekly scalp DPC. Donors were 18 to 70-year-old alopecia patients suitable for DPC. Library preparation tagged each individual cDNA molecule with a unique molecular identifier. MiXCR, applied by TCRdb to the RACE reads, yields one record per CDR3 protein. The table has tens of thousands of distinct CDR3 sequences, roughly 11% seen once. This clonotype was seen only a few times. V was pared by 6 bases and J by 0 bases, with 12 bases between. Germline CDR1 SQVTM, CDR2 ANQGSEA. The CDR3 contains 14 residues.

This receptor was identified in a woman in her 50s with alopecia areata. Some clones in this sample may be carry-over from other donors' samples. This chain connects TRBV29-1 to TRBJ1-5; D is uncertain. Sample: whole blood, taken in connection with sensitization to the hapten diphenylcyclopropenone (DPC). The CDR3 DNA follows: TGCAGCGTAAAAGACGGCTATAGCAATCAGCCCCAGCATTTT. This translates into CSVKDGYSNQPQHF.